Below, 20 T cell receptor beta chains from the same sample are listed, as sequenced in a study of blood T cell repertoires in COVID-19. The assay was immunoSEQ multiplex PCR, and TCRdb's table has in-frame clones only and misses some. The table lists about 88,000 clones, more than 70% of them singletons. Sequenced input: peripheral blood. Receptors were obtained from a woman aged 80 or over with acute or convalescent COVID-19.

The V gene is TRBV5-1, the J gene TRBJ1-2; D might be TRBD1 (5 bases). The CDR3 is 15 amino acids. The ends were cut back, 3 bases at V and 4 bases at J, with 16 bases in the middle. The germline gives CDR1 SGHRS, CDR2 YFSETQ. CDR3 DNA: TGCGCCAGCAGCTCGGGGGAGGTCAGGGTCTATGGCTACACCTTC. Protein sequence: CASSSGEVRVYGYTF.

The chain uses TRBV4-3 and TRBJ2-1; D is ambiguous. CDR1 is LGHNA and CDR2 is YSLEER in the germline V gene. CDR3 size: 14 residues. V was shortened by 2 bases and J by 7 bases, with 12 bases between the two germline ends. The CDR3 region has the DNA TGCGCCAGCAGCCAATTTTATGGCACAAATGAGCAGTTCTTC. Translated, it gives CASSQFYGTNEQFF.

V usage is TRBV7-2 and J usage is TRBJ2-2; the D gene is possibly TRBD2 (5 bases). This CDR3 region has 15 residues. Between the trimmed V and J ends, which lost 2 bases and 4 bases, there was a span of 11 bases. The V gene's germline CDR1 is SGHTA and CDR2 FQGNSA. The CDR3 coding sequence is TGTGCCAGCAGCTTAACGGGAAAGTCCACCGGGGAGCTGTTTTTT. Protein: CASSLTGKSTGELFF.

This rearrangement joins TRBV12-3 or TRBV12-4 to TRBJ2-5; a possible D gene is TRBD1 (5 bases). This CDR3 is built from 13 residues. The germline V and J ends were trimmed by 1 base and 4 bases, with 7 bases remaining between them. CDR3 nucleotides: TGTGCCAGCAGTTTAGGTAGGGGAGAGACCCAGTACTTC. Translation: CASSLGRGETQYF.

The rearrangement uses TRBV4-3 and TRBJ2-1; 14 positions agree with TRBD2. The CDR3 spans 17 residues. Germline CDR1 is LGHNA and CDR2 is YSLEER. V was clipped by 1 base and J by 9 bases; unmatched bases: 8. The CDR3 spells CASSQAQPGLAGAEQFF. CDR3 coding DNA: TGCGCCAGCAGCCAAGCCCAACCGGGACTAGCGGGAGCTGAGCAGTTCTTC.

V is TRBV2 and J is TRBJ1-2, with TRBD1 matching 10 bases. The CDR3 totals 15 residues. Trimming took 6 bases from V and 1 from J; bases not matched to a gene: 5. Germline V CDR1 and CDR2: SNHLY, FYNNEI. CDR3 loop: CASRRQGAINYGYTF. CDR3 sequence (DNA): TGTGCCAGCAGGCGACAGGGGGCGATTAACTATGGCTACACCTTC.

This clone was detected a few times. J is TRBJ1-4 and V is TRBV20-1, with 7 nucleotides matching TRBD1. This CDR3 region has 13 residues. Trimming at V came to 3 bases and at J to 5 bases, leaving 3 bases not matched to a gene. Germline V lookup: CDR1 DFQATT, CDR2 SNEGSKA (reference sequence). In nucleotides, the CDR3 is TGCAGTGCTAGTCAGGGGGTAAATGAAAAACTGTTTTTT. It yields the protein CSASQGVNEKLFF.

In its sample, this clone was seen a few times. This chain links TRBV5-4 with TRBJ1-6; no definite D call. The V gene's germline CDR1 is SGHNT and CDR2 YYREEE (reference sequence). V was shortened by 0 bases and J by 10 bases, with 8 bases between the two germline ends. The CDR3 covers 13 residues. The chain's CDR3 is CASSLAGVSPLHF. The CDR3 nucleotides read TGTGCCAGCAGCTTGGCCGGAGTCTCACCCCTCCACTTT.

The chain recombines TRBV5-8 with TRBJ1-3; D is uncertain. CDR3 size: 15 residues. The germline CDR1 and CDR2 sequences are SGHTS and YDEGEE. Trimming stripped 2 bases from V and 0 bases from J, with 9 bases between. CDR3 sequence reads: CASSFPGFSGNTIYF. The CDR3 DNA is TGTGCCAGCAGCTTCCCAGGTTTCTCTGGAAACACCATATATTTT.

CDR3 sequence: CASSWDRSNTEAFF. CDR3 bases: TGCGCCAGCAGCTGGGACAGGTCTAACACTGAAGCTTTCTTT. The chain combines TRBV4-3 with TRBJ1-1, with 8 bases matching TRBD1. The CDR3 is 14 amino acids. The germline V gene has CDR1 LGHNA and CDR2 YSLEER. V was pared by 5 bases and J by 2 bases, with 4 bases of the junction left unmatched.

The chain links TRBV4-2 to TRBJ2-3; 9 bases align to TRBD1. CDR1 is LGHNA and CDR2 is YNFKEQ in the germline V gene. The CDR3 is 17 amino acids. V trimming: 2 bases; J trimming: 2 bases; junction bases outside the gene matches: 8. DNA for the CDR3: TGTGCCAGCAGCCAAACCGGGACAGGGATTCTCACAGATACGCAGTATTTT. Protein: CASSQTGTGILTDTQYF.

V and J are TRBV5-1 and TRBJ1-2; D unresolved. The V gene lost 4 bases and the J gene lost 7 bases, with 17 bases spanning the gap. The germline V gene encodes CDR1 SGHRS and CDR2 YFSETQ. The CDR3 runs 14 residues. The CDR3 reads CASSLEGRVAGYTF. The CDR3 DNA reads TGCGCCAGCAGCCTAGAGGGTAGGGTTGCTGGCTACACCTTC.

This sequence joins TRBV29-1 and TRBJ2-1; D gene unclear. V was cut by 7 bases and J by 15 bases, with 16 bases left in between. Germline V lookup: CDR1 SQVTM, CDR2 ANQGSEA. The CDR3 contains 10 residues. The CDR3 nucleotides are TGCAGCGGCCTAGAGGTTGCCCCGTTCTTC. It codes for CSGLEVAPFF.

The rearrangement links TRBV12-3 or TRBV12-4 to TRBJ2-5; D ambiguous. The CDR3 loop spans 13 amino acids. Trimming took 6 bases from V and 4 from J, leaving 12 bases between them. The CDR3 reads CASSQETLETQYF. CDR3 sequence (DNA): TGTGCCAGCAGCCAAGAAACTCTAGAGACCCAGTACTTC.

The V and J genes are TRBV11-2 and TRBJ1-2; 7 bases fit TRBD1. Germline CDR1 is SGHAT and CDR2 is FQNNGV. J was trimmed by 3 bases and V by 4 bases; bases with no gene match: 8. The CDR3 runs 15 residues. CDR3 coding DNA: TGTGCCAGCAGCTCCCTACGACAGGGATACTATGGCTACACCTTC. This translates into CASSSLRQGYYGYTF.

The V call is TRBV29-1, the J call TRBJ1-2, with 10 nucleotides matching TRBD1. J gave up 4 bases and V 5 bases, and 4 bases lay outside the gene matches. The CDR3 runs 13 residues. Germline V CDR1 and CDR2: SQVTM, ANQGSEA. The CDR3 loop reads CSVTGQGSYGYTF. The CDR3 DNA reads as TGCAGCGTTACGGGACAGGGGAGCTATGGCTACACCTTC.

This chain uses TRBV4-1 with TRBJ2-1; 10 bases line up with TRBD2. The CDR3 length is 14 residues. Trimming took 3 bases from V and 5 from J; bases not matched to a gene: 1. Germline values: CDR1 MGHRA, CDR2 YSYEKL. The CDR3 spells CASSHLAGDNEQFF. CDR3 coding DNA: TGCGCCAGCAGCCACCTAGCGGGAGACAATGAGCAGTTCTTC.

The gene calls are TRBV11-2 and TRBJ2-5, with D possibly matching TRBD1 (5 bases). The CDR3 runs 15 residues. Germline V gene sequence: CDR1 SGHAT, CDR2 FQNNGV. V was pared by 0 bases and J by 5 bases, with 13 bases between. CDR3 protein: CASSLDSAGWETQYF. As DNA, the CDR3 is TGTGCCAGCAGCTTAGATTCGGCAGGGTGGGAGACCCAGTACTTC. Full variable domain (remainder filled in from reference TRBV11-2 and TRBJ2-5): EAGVAQSPRYKIIEKRQSVAFWCNPISGHATLYWYQQILGQGPKLLIQFQNNGVVDDSQLPKDRFSAERLKGVDSTLKIQPAKLEDSAVYLCASSLDSAGWETQYFGPGTRLLVL.

The chain carries TRBV7-2 and TRBJ2-7, with 9 bases aligning to TRBD2. Germline loops: CDR1 SGHTA, CDR2 FQGNSA. V lost 5 bases to trimming and J lost 5 bases; unmatched junction nucleotides: 7. The CDR3 runs 14 residues. CDR3 nucleotide sequence: TGTGCCAGCAGCGGGGGGACTAGCAGCCACGAGCAGTACTTC. Translation gives CASSGGTSSHEQYF.

This chain's CDR3 is CASAAGGIQNTEAFF. The CDR3 DNA is TGTGCCAGCGCGGCCGGCGGCATCCAGAACACTGAAGCTTTCTTT. The J gene is TRBJ1-1, the V gene TRBV18; D gene unclear. Per germline, CDR1 KGHSH and CDR2 LQKENI. The CDR3 is 15 amino acids. With 8 bases removed from V and 1 base from J, the gap between germline ends came to 17 bases.